Listed below are T cell receptor beta chains from one sample, sequenced in a study of T cells in Graves' hyperthyroidism and ophthalmopathy. TCRdb reprocessed the multiplex PCR reads with MiXCR, giving one entry per CDR3 protein. This sample has 500,000 to 550,000 distinct CDR3 sequences; around 21% occur once, and the top ten carry around 27%. The sample consisted of blood. These TCRs come from a man aged 18 to 30 with Graves' hyperthyroidism. Both conserved end residues are part of each CDR3. D genes are given only for firm matches. Clone size appears in some rows only: once, few, many, or a class for an expanded clone.

D	size	V	length	J	DNA	CDR3
.	.	TRBV12-3/TRBV12-4	15	TRBJ2-6	TGTGCCAGCAGTTTAACAGAATCTGGGGCCAACGTCCTGACTTTC	CASSLTESGANVLTF
.	many	TRBV6-1	15	TRBJ1-1	TGTGCCAGCAGTGAAGAGGGACGGATGAACACTGAAGCTTTCTTT	CASSEEGRMNTEAFF
.	many	TRBV12-3/TRBV12-4	12	TRBJ2-5	TGTGCCAGCAGGTCAGGGATCGAGACCCAGTACTTC	CASRSGIETQYF
.	.	TRBV5-1	15	TRBJ1-5	TGCGCCAGCAGTTTGGACACGGTGAGCAATCAGCCCCAGCATTTT	CASSLDTVSNQPQHF
.	many	TRBV12-3/TRBV12-4	15	TRBJ2-2	TGTGCCAGCAGGAAAGACCGGATCCTCCCCGGGGAGCTGTTTTTT	CASRKDRILPGELFF
.	once	TRBV2	15	TRBJ2-7	TGTGCCAGCACCCTAACGGGGGCCGTTGCCTACGAGCAGTACTTC	CASTLTGAVAYEQYF
.	many	TRBV27	13	TRBJ2-7	TGTGCCAGCAGTTGGGGGACAACCTACGAGCAGTACTTC	CASSWGTTYEQYF
TRBD1	many	TRBV5-1	17	TRBJ1-2	TGCGCCAGCAGCAGGACTTCGGGACAGCGCGTATCCTATGGCTACACCTTC	CASSRTSGQRVSYGYTF
.	once	TRBV3-1	18	TRBJ1-1	TGTGCCAGCAGCCAAGGGCGGGGCTCTCTCTACCCTGGGGCTGAAGCTTTCTTT	CASSQGRGSLYPGAEAFF
.	many	TRBV5-1	16	TRBJ2-7	TGCGCCAGCAGCTTGGGGGGGGGCCGACGAGGCTACGAGCAGTACTTC	CASSLGGGRRGYEQYF